These T cell receptor beta chains were read from a single sample in a study of T cell responses to AZD1222 COVID-19 vaccine. Profiling relied on immunoSEQ multiplex PCR, and the TCRdb table lists in-frame clones only, not all of them. The table has tens of thousands of clones, approximately 90% seen once. The input for sequencing was peripheral blood, taken 28 days after the second dose of the MenACWY control vaccine. The receptors derive from an adult who received the MenACWY meningococcal vaccine as a control. The CDR3 runs from the conserved cysteine through the conserved F or W. The D gene is left open where the match is weak. Clone sizes are given selectively: once, few, many, or a class where the clone is expanded.

>TRBV7-8|TRBD2|-|TRBJ2-7
CASSPGLAGAYEQYF
TGTGCCAGCAGCCCTGGACTAGCGGGCGCCTACGAGCAGTACTTC
>TRBV7-2|-|-|TRBJ2-5
CASSLVILAGTQYF
TGTGCCAGCAGCTTAGTAATCCTAGCAGGGACCCAGTACTTC
>TRBV3-1/TRBV3-2|-|-|TRBJ1-1
CASSQESGLEAFF
TGTGCCAGCAGCCAAGAAAGTGGGCTTGAAGCTTTCTTT
>TRBV7-8|-|-|TRBJ2-7
CASSLEVREQYF
TGTGCCAGCAGCTTAGAGGTACGGGAGCAGTACTTC
>TRBV5-4|TRBD1|-|TRBJ1-3
CASSFDRVRNTIYF
TGTGCCAGCAGCTTTGACAGGGTACGCAACACCATATATTTT
>TRBV10-1|TRBD2|few|TRBJ2-7
CASSVGSGSSSYEQYF
TGCGCCAGCAGTGTGGGTAGCGGGAGCTCGTCCTACGAGCAGTACTTC
>TRBV11-2|-|-|TRBJ2-7
CASSLGYRLADHKDYEQYF
TGTGCCAGCAGCTTAGGGTATCGGTTAGCGGATCACAAGGACTACGAGCAGTACTTC
>TRBV5-8|-|-|TRBJ1-4
CASSLRLALREKLFF
TGTGCCAGCAGCTTACGCCTTGCCCTGCGCGAAAAACTGTTTTTT
>TRBV18|-|-|TRBJ1-5
CASSQVSGTGQPQHF
TGTGCCAGCTCGCAAGTTTCAGGGACGGGTCAGCCCCAGCATTTT
>TRBV10-1|-|once|TRBJ2-7
CASSESLGGYEQYF
TGCGCCAGCAGTGAGTCGTTGGGCGGCTACGAGCAGTACTTC
>TRBV7-9|TRBD1|-|TRBJ2-3
CASSPPGTGIKHTQYF
TGTGCCAGCAGCCCGCCAGGGACAGGGATAAAACATACGCAGTATTTT
>TRBV7-9|TRBD2|-|TRBJ2-2
CASSPTSGRYTGELFF
TGTGCCAGCAGCCCCACTAGCGGGAGGTACACCGGGGAGCTGTTTTTT
>TRBV6-5|-|-|TRBJ2-7
CASSIFVSYEQYF
TGTGCCAGCAGTATATTTGTCTCCTACGAGCAGTACTTC
>TRBV7-9|TRBD1|-|TRBJ2-1
CASSPGGVSYNEQFF
TGTGCCAGCAGCCCAGGGGGAGTCTCCTACAATGAGCAGTTCTTC
>TRBV19|-|once|TRBJ2-6
CASLPRGGANVLTF
TGTGCCAGCCTACCGCGGGGTGGGGCCAACGTCCTGACTTTC
>TRBV12-3/TRBV12-4|-|-|TRBJ1-3
CASSVTGNTIYF
TGTGCCAGCAGCGTAACTGGAAACACCATATATTTT
>TRBV15|TRBD2|-|TRBJ2-7
CATSPSRSGRDEQYF
TGTGCCACCAGCCCCTCACGTAGCGGGAGGGACGAGCAGTACTTC
>TRBV9|TRBD2|-|TRBJ2-3
CASSVGGGSLDTQYF
TGTGCCAGCAGCGTAGGGGGCGGGAGTCTTGATACGCAGTATTTT